The 24 T cell receptor beta chains in this list originate from one sample, sequenced in a study of blood T cell repertoires in COVID-19. Sequencing used immunoSEQ multiplex PCR; TCRdb keeps in-frame clones, though not all of them. The sample lists hundreds of thousands of clones; roughly 85% were seen once. The sequenced material came from PBMCs or T cells enriched from blood (not recorded which). These receptors were obtained from a woman between 45 and 65 years old with acute COVID-19.

The V and J genes are TRBV7-8 and TRBJ1-5, with 9 bases aligning to TRBD1. J gave up 5 bases and V 5 bases, and 10 bases lay outside the gene matches. The CDR3 is made up of 16 amino acids. Germline V gene lookup returns CDR1 SGHVS and CDR2 FQNEAQ. The CDR3 sequence is CASSTLRDRVDQPQHF. Here the CDR3 DNA reads TGTGCCAGCAGCACCCTCCGGGACAGGGTGGATCAGCCCCAGCATTTT. Full variable domain (outside the CDR3, taken from reference TRBV7-8 and TRBJ1-5): GAGVSQSPRYKVAKRGQDVALRCDPISGHVSLFWYQQALGQGPEFLTYFQNEAQLDKSGLPSDRFFAERPEGSVSTLKIQRTQQEDSAVYLCASSTLRDRVDQPQHFGDGTRLSIL.

This clone has only one observation. The chain recombines TRBV13 with TRBJ1-5; TRBD1 might be the D (6 bases). Deletions cut 4 bases from V and 2 bases from J, with 15 bases between. Germline lookup yields CDR1 PRHDT and CDR2 FYEKMQ (reference sequence). The CDR3 is made up of 16 amino acids. CDR3 loop: CASSSRAGVGNQPQHF. The CDR3 DNA follows: TGTGCCAGCAGCTCCCGGGCAGGGGTCGGCAATCAGCCCCAGCATTTT.

V gene TRBV6-5 combines with J gene TRBJ2-5; 8 bases map to TRBD1. With 6 bases clipped from V and 3 bases from J, the junction kept 6 bases outside the gene matches. The CDR3 extends over 14 amino acids. The germline CDR1 and CDR2 sequences are MNHEY and SVGAGI. CDR3 amino acids: CASRAGQVKETQYF. The CDR3 DNA is TGTGCCAGCAGGGCGGGACAGGTTAAAGAGACCCAGTACTTC.

The chain joins TRBV25-1 to TRBJ1-5; D is unclear. V shed 5 bases and J shed 3 bases, with 14 bases lying between them. In germline, CDR1 is MGHDK, CDR2 SYGVNS. There are 15 residues in the CDR3. In DNA, the CDR3 is TGTGCCAGCAGTCTTTCCGACAACCTCAATCAGCCCCAGCATTTT. Translated, it gives CASSLSDNLNQPQHF.

This chain connects TRBV19 to TRBJ2-7; D gene ambiguous. The germline V gene encodes CDR1 LNHDA and CDR2 SQIVND (reference sequence). Between the trimmed V and J ends, which lost 4 bases and 1 base, there was a span of 11 bases. This CDR3 spans 14 amino acids. The CDR3 protein is CASSTIGPSYEQYF. The CDR3, as DNA: TGTGCCAGTAGTACTATTGGGCCTTCCTACGAGCAGTACTTC.

The rearrangement uses TRBV28 and TRBJ1-1; possible D gene TRBD1, 5 bases. The length of the CDR3 is 13 residues. With 5 bases removed from V and 6 bases from J, the gap between germline ends came to 13 bases. Germline lookup yields CDR1 MDHEN and CDR2 SYDVKM. In nucleotides, the CDR3 is TGTGCCAGCAGTCCAGTTGGGGCGTCTGAAGCTTTCTTT. Protein: CASSPVGASEAFF.

This chain uses TRBV11-2 with TRBJ2-7; the D is unclear. CDR1 is SGHAT and CDR2 is FQNNGV in the germline V gene. The V gene lost 1 base and the J gene lost 5 bases, with 9 bases spanning the gap. This CDR3 has 13 residues. The CDR3 loop reads CASSLASIHEQYF. The CDR3, as DNA: TGTGCCAGCAGCTTAGCGTCTATACACGAGCAGTACTTC. The full variable domain, completed using reference TRBV11-2 and TRBJ2-7, is EAGVAQSPRYKIIEKRQSVAFWCNPISGHATLYWYQQILGQGPKLLIQFQNNGVVDDSQLPKDRFSAERLKGVDSTLKIQPAKLEDSAVYLCASSLASIHEQYFGPGTRLTVT.

The chain links TRBV10-1 to TRBJ2-1, with 8 bases that match TRBD1. The CDR3 is 14 residues long. Germline CDR1 is WNHNN and CDR2 is SYGVQD (reference sequence). V was clipped by 3 bases and J by 15 bases; unmatched bases: 13. This CDR3 is CASSDRQGAALRFF. CDR3 sequence (DNA): TGCGCCAGCAGTGATCGTCAGGGGGCGGCTCTCCGGTTCTTC.

V is TRBV5-4 and J is TRBJ2-7; possible D gene TRBD2, 7 bases. V was clipped by 4 bases and J by 6 bases, with 20 bases between them. The length of the CDR3 is 15 residues. Germline CDR1 is SGHNT and CDR2 is YYREEE (reference sequence). The CDR3 DNA sequence: TGTGCCAGCAGCCCCGCGGGGGCAGGGGCCCGCGAGCAGTACTTC. Protein product: CASSPAGAGAREQYF.

CDR3: CASSGGLPIQETQYF. The DNA for the CDR3 is TGTGCCAGCAGTGGGGGACTACCCATACAAGAGACCCAGTACTTC. This rearrangement joins TRBV6-2 or TRBV6-3 to TRBJ2-5; TRBD2 matches 7 bases. Unmatched junction bases numbered 8, after V lost 5 bases and J lost 2 bases. The germline CDR1 and CDR2 sequences are MNHEY and SVGEGT. This CDR3 comprises 15 residues.

The V gene is TRBV19, the J gene TRBJ2-7; TRBD2 matches 10 bases. The CDR3 runs to 14 residues. Germline CDR1 and CDR2: LNHDA and SQIVND (reference sequence). After removal of 7 bases from V and 3 bases from J, the junction contained 6 bases not matched to a gene. CDR3 residues: CASTESGGDYEQYF. Here the CDR3 DNA reads TGTGCCAGTACCGAAAGCGGGGGGGACTACGAGCAGTACTTC.

The J gene is TRBJ2-3, the V gene TRBV7-8; D gene ambiguous. Germline loops: CDR1 SGHVS, CDR2 FQNEAQ. The CDR3 extends over 14 amino acids. Trimming stripped 0 bases from V and 4 bases from J, with 8 bases between. The CDR3 region has the DNA TGTGCCAGCAGCTTAGCCCACAGCTCAGATACGCAGTATTTT. Its protein is CASSLAHSSDTQYF.

V gene TRBV19 combines with J gene TRBJ1-1; TRBD1 matches at 7 bases. There are 14 residues in the CDR3. V shed 3 bases and J 4 bases; nucleotides not matched to a gene: 5. Per the germline V gene, CDR1 is LNHDA and CDR2 is SQIVND (reference sequence). CDR3 in DNA: TGTGCCAGTAGTATCCAGACAGGGACCACTGAAGCTTTCTTT. Its translation: CASSIQTGTTEAFF.

This clone appeared a single time. The V gene is TRBV18, the J gene TRBJ2-7; D uncertain. Trimming removed 3 bases at V and 6 bases at J, with 12 bases between. Per germline, CDR1 KGHSH and CDR2 LQKENI. This CDR3 has 13 residues. The CDR3 DNA is TGTGCCAGCTCACCTGAGGCAACGGGCGAGCAGTACTTC. This sequence encodes CASSPEATGEQYF.

The V call is TRBV30, the J call TRBJ2-1, with D possibly being TRBD2 (7 bases). The CDR3 runs 14 residues. Between the trimmed V and J ends, which lost 0 bases and 5 bases, there was a span of 11 bases. Germline values: CDR1 GTSNPN, CDR2 SVGIG (reference sequence). The CDR3 DNA sequence: TGTGCCTGGAGTGTAAGGGGGGGCCACAATGAGCAGTTCTTC. Translation: CAWSVRGGHNEQFF.

CDR3 in DNA: TGTGCCAGCAGGGCGGCTGAAGCTTTCTTT. Translated: CASRAAEAFF. The chain has TRBV13 and TRBJ1-1; D ambiguous. V shed 6 bases and J shed 6 bases, with 5 bases lying between them. The CDR3 length is 10 residues. Germline CDR1 and CDR2: PRHDT and FYEKMQ (reference sequence).

The chain employs TRBV6-7 and TRBJ2-3; TRBD2 matches 7 bases. TRBV6-7 is flagged as an ORF with uncertain function. The length of the CDR3 is 16 residues. Germline trimming cut 3 bases from V and 1 base from J; bases unmatched to any gene: 7. The CDR3 is CASSYTRAGGTDTQYF. In DNA, the CDR3 is TGTGCCAGCAGTTATACGAGGGCGGGGGGCACAGATACGCAGTATTTT.

The gene calls are TRBV29-1 and TRBJ1-1, with a tentative D call TRBD1 (6 bases). Germline assignment: CDR1 SQVTM and CDR2 ANQGSEA. This CDR3 is 11 amino acids long. V lost 3 bases to trimming and J lost 4 bases, with 6 bases between them. The CDR3 DNA reads as TGCAGCGTTGAGGGGGCCACTGAAGCTTTCTTT. Protein product: CSVEGATEAFF.

The rearrangement uses TRBV5-1 and TRBJ2-5; a possible D gene is TRBD1 (5 bases). Looked up from germline, CDR1 is SGHRS and CDR2 is YFSETQ. Between the trimmed V and J ends, which lost 0 bases and 2 bases, there was a span of 11 bases. This CDR3 region has 15 residues. CDR3 amino acids: CASSLEDSRQETQYF. CDR3 coding DNA: TGCGCCAGCAGCTTGGAAGACAGCAGACAAGAGACCCAGTACTTC.

The V gene is TRBV2, the J gene TRBJ2-7, with 11 bases fitting TRBD1. Germline-derived CDR1 and CDR2 are SNHLY and FYNNEI. This CDR3 spans 14 amino acids. With 8 bases clipped from V and 1 base from J, the junction kept 4 bases outside the gene matches. The CDR3 loop reads CASRGTGGSYEQYF. The CDR3 DNA sequence: TGTGCCAGCCGGGGGACAGGGGGTTCCTACGAGCAGTACTTC.

This chain uses TRBV7-2 with TRBJ2-1; 7 bases map to TRBD1. Germline V gives CDR1 SGHTA, CDR2 FQGNSA. This CDR3 is 14 amino acids long. Trimming took 5 bases from V and 4 from J; bases not matched to a gene: 5. Written as DNA, the CDR3 is TGTGCCAGCAGCGTCAGGGGACAGTACAATGAGCAGTTCTTC. Translating gives CASSVRGQYNEQFF. The complete variable domain, with remaining parts taken from reference TRBV7-2 and TRBJ2-1, reads GAGVSQSPSNKVTEKGKDVELRCDPISGHTALYWYRQSLGQGLEFLIYFQGNSAPDKSGLPSDRFSAERTGGSVSTLTIQRTQQEDSAVYLCASSVRGQYNEQFFGPGTRLTVL.

The chain combines TRBV21-1 with TRBJ1-1; TRBD1 reflects the table's D call only, with no check against the DNA. TRBV21-1 is a documented pseudogene. This CDR3 has 17 residues. The CDR3 region is CASTLKTGGPRDTEAFF. CDR3 nucleotides: TGTGCCAGCACCCTAAAGACAGGGGGGCCTAGAGACACTGAAGCTTTCTTT.

Remarks on this clone: The sample carries other DNA sequences with the same CDR3. The chain employs TRBV19 and TRBJ2-1; 14 bases fit TRBD2. The V gene end was trimmed by 0 bases and the J gene end by 10 bases; junction bases not matched to a gene: 2. CDR1 LNHDA and CDR2 SQIVND come from the germline V gene (reference sequence). CDR3 length equals 15 residues. For the CDR3, the DNA is TGTGCCAGTAGTATAGATGGACTAGCGGGGGGAGAGCAGTTCTTC. It specifies CASSIDGLAGGEQFF.

The V gene is TRBV7-2, the J gene TRBJ1-4; D unclear. V was trimmed by 1 base and J by 4 bases, leaving 7 bases between them. CDR3 length: 14 amino acids. In germline, CDR1 is SGHTA, CDR2 FQGNSA. The CDR3 nucleotides read TGTGCCAGCAGCTTAGACAGCTATAATGAAAAACTGTTTTTT. Encoded protein: CASSLDSYNEKLFF.